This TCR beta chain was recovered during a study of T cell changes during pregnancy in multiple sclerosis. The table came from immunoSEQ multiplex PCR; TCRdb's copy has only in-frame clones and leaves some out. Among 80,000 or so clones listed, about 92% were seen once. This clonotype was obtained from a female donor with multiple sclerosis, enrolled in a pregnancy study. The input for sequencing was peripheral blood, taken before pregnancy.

CDR3 nucleotide sequence: TGTGCCAGCAGGCCCTTCCGGGACAGGGATCACGAGCAGTACTTC. This gives the protein CASRPFRDRDHEQYF. The V and J genes are TRBV11-2 and TRBJ2-7; 9 nucleotides align to TRBD1. V shed 6 bases, J shed 5 bases, and the junction held 11 bases outside the gene matches. CDR1 and CDR2 (germline): SGHAT, FQNNGV. The CDR3 runs 15 residues.